These 26 T cell receptor beta chains came from one sample sequenced in a study of a mutant IDH1 vaccine in newly diagnosed glioma. Sample time point: baseline, week 1 (first vaccination visit). Treatment defined: pre-vaccination baseline after standard-of-care therapy. TCRdb keeps only in-frame clones here, not all; method: immunoSEQ multiplex PCR. In the table there are 80,000 to 100,000 clones, about four fifths of which are singletons. Here the sequenced sample was PBMCs, taken from a glioma patient treated with radiotherapy, temozolomide or both. These receptors originate from a man in his forties with glioma.

A few counts support this clone. At one end, the junction sequence differs from germline, possibly due to a read error. The rearrangement joins TRBV4-2 to TRBJ1-2; D might be TRBD1 (5 bases). This CDR3 contains 10 residues. CDR1 is LGHNA and CDR2 is YNFKEQ in the germline V gene. The chain's CDR3 is CASGFPRQSF. In DNA form, the CDR3 reads TGTGCCAGCGGATTTCCAAGACAGAGCTTC.

This sequence joins TRBV2 and TRBJ2-3; the match to TRBD1 covers 8 bases. This CDR3 comprises 15 residues. V lost 6 bases and J lost 1; bases outside the gene matches: 6. CDR1 SNHLY and CDR2 FYNNEI come from the germline V gene. In DNA, the CDR3 is TGTGCCAGCAGCCAGGGGGCGCGGGGCACAGATACGCAGTATTTT. It specifies CASSQGARGTDTQYF.

This clone came up many times. The rearrangement joins TRBV7-2 to TRBJ1-1; D unresolved. The V and J ends lost 1 base and 4 bases respectively, with 16 bases between them. The CDR3 loop spans 16 amino acids. Germline V gene lookup returns CDR1 SGHTA and CDR2 FQGNSA. CDR3 amino acids: CASSLDGPQKGTEAFF. CDR3 sequence (DNA): TGTGCCAGCAGCTTAGACGGGCCTCAAAAGGGCACTGAAGCTTTCTTT.

The chain carries TRBV2 and TRBJ2-7; maybe TRBD2 (6 bases). The ends were cut back, 7 bases at V and 3 bases at J, with 16 bases in the middle. Per germline, CDR1 SNHLY and CDR2 FYNNEI. The CDR3 sequence is 14 residues long. This chain's CDR3 is CASIEEGRGYEQYF. As DNA, the CDR3 is TGTGCCAGCATAGAGGAGGGGAGAGGCTACGAGCAGTACTTC.

V and J are TRBV7-9 and TRBJ1-2; possible D gene TRBD1, 6 bases. The CDR3 runs 18 residues. Looked up from germline, CDR1 is SEHNR and CDR2 is FQNEAQ (reference sequence). V shed 6 bases and J shed 4 bases, with 27 bases lying between them. The CDR3 DNA reads TGTGCCAGCAGTTTCCTCTCGCCGGGGGCGCCGAACCGCTATGGCTACACCTTC. This sequence encodes CASSFLSPGAPNRYGYTF.

This chain links TRBV4-2 with TRBJ1-2, with 7 bases lining up with TRBD1. J was trimmed by 10 bases and V by 0 bases; bases with no gene match: 5. This CDR3 is built from 13 residues. Per the germline V gene, CDR1 is LGHNA and CDR2 is YNFKEQ. The CDR3: CASSQERTGHYTF. CDR3 in DNA: TGTGCCAGCAGCCAAGAGAGGACAGGCCACTACACCTTC.

The genes are TRBV5-1 and TRBJ2-2; D remains ambiguous. Trimming took off 4 bases at V and 4 bases at J, with 8 bases between the two ends. The CDR3 is 13 amino acids. CDR1 SGHRS and CDR2 YFSETQ come from the germline V gene. The CDR3 bases are TGCGCCAGCAGCGCCACCTTCACCGGGGAGCTGTTTTTT. It translates to CASSATFTGELFF.

As for this clone: At one of its ends the junction is not consistent with the germline gene, which may arise from a read error. The genes are TRBV7-7 and TRBJ2-1, with D maybe TRBD1 (6 bases). Germline V lookup: CDR1 SSHAT, CDR2 FNYEAQ (reference sequence). CDR3 length equals 13 residues. The CDR3 sequence: CASSVNRDNEQFF. Here the CDR3 DNA reads TGTGCTAGCAGCGTGAACAGGGACAATGAGCAGTTCTTC.

The gene calls are TRBV7-3 and TRBJ2-2; D may be TRBD1 (5 bases). Germline-derived CDR1 and CDR2 are SGHTA and FQGTGA. Deletions cut 1 base from V and 0 bases from J, with 9 bases between. CDR3 length equals 16 residues. The CDR3 spells CASSLSMGPNTGELFF. As DNA, the CDR3 is TGTGCCAGCAGCTTAAGCATGGGGCCGAACACCGGGGAGCTGTTTTTT.

This clone has more than one count but fewer than ten. V gene TRBV28 combines with J gene TRBJ1-1, with D perhaps TRBD1 (6 bases). Germline CDR1 is MDHEN and CDR2 is SYDVKM. Trimming removed 2 bases at V and 0 bases at J, with 7 bases between. CDR3 length: 14 residues. The CDR3 DNA sequence: TGTGCCAGCAGTTTAGGGGGCATGAACACTGAAGCTTTCTTT. This encodes CASSLGGMNTEAFF.

This clone was observed once. The chain recombines TRBV5-8 with TRBJ2-2; 8 positions match TRBD1. CDR1 is SGHTS and CDR2 is YDEGEE in the germline V gene. The CDR3 consists of 16 residues. Trimming removed 2 bases from V and 7 bases from J; junction bases left unmatched: 10. CDR3 loop: CASSFGTGGIVGELFF. In DNA, the CDR3 is TGTGCCAGCAGCTTCGGGACAGGTGGGATCGTCGGGGAGCTGTTTTTT.

This rearrangement joins TRBV6-1 to TRBJ2-3, with D perhaps assigned TRBD1 or TRBD2 (5 bases each). Germline CDR1 and CDR2: MNHNS and SASEGT. This CDR3 spans 12 amino acids. The V gene lost 6 bases and the J gene lost 7 bases, with 11 bases spanning the gap. The CDR3 here is CASSEWGNTQYF. In DNA, the CDR3 is TGTGCCAGCAGCGAATGGGGGAATACGCAGTATTTT.

This chain connects TRBV28 to TRBJ2-7; 7 nucleotides match TRBD1. From germline, CDR1 is MDHEN and CDR2 SYDVKM. This CDR3 has 15 residues. V lost 5 bases and J lost 1; bases outside the gene matches: 8. The CDR3 loop is CASSHRGATSYEQYF. In DNA form, the CDR3 reads TGTGCCAGCAGTCACAGGGGCGCCACTTCCTACGAGCAGTACTTC.

This chain connects TRBV5-4 to TRBJ1-6; D not certain. The length of the CDR3 is 12 residues. V gave up 4 bases and J gave up 8 bases, with 7 bases separating them. Germline assignment: CDR1 SGHNT and CDR2 YYREEE (reference sequence). CDR3 in DNA: TGTGCCAGCAGCAACCCCGATTCACCCCTCCACTTT. Encoded protein: CASSNPDSPLHF.

For the CDR3, the DNA is TGTGCCAGCAGTGAAGTGGGACAGGGGGCGAGGAACTATGGCTACACCTTC. This codes for CASSEVGQGARNYGYTF. V and J are TRBV2 and TRBJ1-2; 12 bases fit TRBD1. The CDR3 runs 17 residues. CDR1 is SNHLY and CDR2 is FYNNEI in the germline V gene. With V trimmed by 1 base and J by 2 bases, 5 bases remained unmatched.

This chain links TRBV7-6 with TRBJ2-7; perhaps D is TRBD1 or TRBD2 (7 bases each). The V and J ends lost 5 bases and 7 bases respectively, with 18 bases between them. The CDR3 is 14 residues long. Looked up from germline, CDR1 is SGHVS and CDR2 is FNYEAQ. The CDR3: CASSPGGGLREQYF. In DNA form, the CDR3 reads TGTGCCAGCAGCCCAGGGGGGGGACTTCGAGAGCAGTACTTC. Variable domain in full (rest from reference TRBV7-6 and TRBJ2-7): GAGVSQSPRYKVTKRGQDVALRCDPISGHVSLYWYRQALGQGPEFLTYFNYEAQQDKSGLPNDRFSAERPEGSISTLTIQRTEQRDSAMYRCASSPGGGLREQYFGPGTRLTVT.

The chain uses TRBV6-6 and TRBJ2-7, with D perhaps matching TRBD1 or TRBD2 (5 bases each). Germline CDR1 reads MNHNY; CDR2 reads SVGAGI (reference sequence). The CDR3 covers 12 residues. The V end was cut by 10 bases, the J end by 3 bases, with 13 bases between. Written as DNA, the CDR3 is TGTGCCACTGGGAGAGGGGACTACGAGCAGTACTTC. Protein: CATGRGDYEQYF.

The rearrangement uses TRBV7-3 and TRBJ2-7; maybe TRBD1 (6 bases). Trimming cost V 5 bases and J 4 bases, with 18 bases left between them. The CDR3 totals 15 residues. Germline V gives CDR1 SGHTA, CDR2 FQGTGA. This CDR3 is CASSPGPGAGYEQYF. In nucleotides, the CDR3 is TGTGCCAGCAGCCCCGGCCCAGGGGCTGGGTACGAGCAGTACTTC.

The genes are TRBV5-1 and TRBJ2-2; D gene uncertain. V was shortened by 4 bases and J by 2 bases, with 12 bases between the two germline ends. Germline CDR1 SGHRS, CDR2 YFSETQ. This CDR3 spans 15 amino acids. Written as DNA, the CDR3 is TGCGCCAGCAGCGGGTCAGGACCAAACACCGGGGAGCTGTTTTTT. Residues: CASSGSGPNTGELFF.

The CDR3 DNA reads as TGTGCCACCCAGGGTGGGGGGGTGAATGAGCAGTTCTTC. The encoded protein is CATQGGGVNEQFF. The chain combines TRBV11-2 with TRBJ2-1, with 7 bases matching TRBD2. Germline CDR1 and CDR2: SGHAT and FQNNGV. CDR3 size: 13 residues. Trimming cost V 10 bases and J 7 bases; bases outside gene matches: 10.

The rearrangement uses TRBV5-1 and TRBJ1-2; TRBD1 matches 9 bases. V lost 1 base to trimming and J lost 8 bases; unmatched junction nucleotides: 6. Germline assignment: CDR1 SGHRS and CDR2 YFSETQ. The CDR3 loop spans 14 amino acids. DNA for the CDR3: TGCGCCAGCAGCTTGACGGACAGGGGAACAGGCTACACCTTC. Protein: CASSLTDRGTGYTF.

This clone appeared a single time. Other nucleotide sequences from this sample produce the same CDR3. V and J are TRBV9 and TRBJ2-3; 7 bases match TRBD2. CDR1 and CDR2 (germline): SGDLS, YYNGEE. Unmatched junction bases numbered 4, after V lost 0 bases and J lost 0 bases. This CDR3 has 16 amino acids. In nucleotides, the CDR3 is TGTGCCAGCAGCGTAGGATCGGGACTAAGCACAGATACGCAGTATTTT. The encoded protein is CASSVGSGLSTDTQYF.

The J gene is TRBJ1-6, the V gene TRBV6-1; no firm D call. The V end lost 7 bases, the J end lost 8 bases, and 12 bases lay between the germline ends. Germline V gene sequence: CDR1 MNHNS, CDR2 SASEGT. This CDR3 has 13 residues. The CDR3 region has the DNA TGTGCCAGCAAAAGTTACGGGGATTCACCCCTCCACTTT. It is translated as CASKSYGDSPLHF.

The rearrangement joins TRBV5-1 to TRBJ2-2; a weak D match, TRBD2 (5 bases). The ends were cut back, 3 bases at V and 3 bases at J, with 15 bases in the middle. This CDR3 contains 16 residues. CDR1 is SGHRS and CDR2 is YFSETQ in the germline V gene. Here the CDR3 reads CASSSTVGIHTGELFF. The CDR3 nucleotides are TGCGCCAGCAGCTCGACCGTCGGGATACACACCGGGGAGCTGTTTTTT. The whole variable domain, filled in from reference TRBV5-1 and TRBJ2-2, reads KAGVTQTPRYLIKTRGQQVTLSCSPISGHRSVSWYQQTPGQGLQFLFEYFSETQRNKGNFPGRFSGRQFSNSRSEMNVSTLELGDSALYLCASSSTVGIHTGELFFGEGSRLTVL.

The chain joins TRBV7-2 to TRBJ1-4; D is uncertain. Germline CDR1 is SGHTA and CDR2 is FQGNSA. Between the trimmed V and J ends, which lost 1 base and 7 bases, there was a span of 13 bases. This CDR3 is built from 15 residues. The CDR3 DNA follows: TGTGCCAGCAGCTTAGTCGTAGATCCGGGTGAAAAACTGTTTTTT. Protein product: CASSLVVDPGEKLFF. Variable domain in full (rest from reference TRBV7-2 and TRBJ1-4): GAGVSQSPSNKVTEKGKDVELRCDPISGHTALYWYRQSLGQGLEFLIYFQGNSAPDKSGLPSDRFSAERTGGSVSTLTIQRTQQEDSAVYLCASSLVVDPGEKLFFGSGTQLSVL.

V usage is TRBV4-1 and J usage is TRBJ1-3; 7 nucleotides line up with TRBD1. Germline CDR1 MGHRA, CDR2 YSYEKL. The CDR3 contains 14 residues. V was pared by 4 bases and J by 4 bases, with 4 bases of the junction left unmatched. For the CDR3, the DNA is TGCGCCAGCAGCCCAACAGGGGTAGGAAACACCATATATTTT. This sequence encodes CASSPTGVGNTIYF.